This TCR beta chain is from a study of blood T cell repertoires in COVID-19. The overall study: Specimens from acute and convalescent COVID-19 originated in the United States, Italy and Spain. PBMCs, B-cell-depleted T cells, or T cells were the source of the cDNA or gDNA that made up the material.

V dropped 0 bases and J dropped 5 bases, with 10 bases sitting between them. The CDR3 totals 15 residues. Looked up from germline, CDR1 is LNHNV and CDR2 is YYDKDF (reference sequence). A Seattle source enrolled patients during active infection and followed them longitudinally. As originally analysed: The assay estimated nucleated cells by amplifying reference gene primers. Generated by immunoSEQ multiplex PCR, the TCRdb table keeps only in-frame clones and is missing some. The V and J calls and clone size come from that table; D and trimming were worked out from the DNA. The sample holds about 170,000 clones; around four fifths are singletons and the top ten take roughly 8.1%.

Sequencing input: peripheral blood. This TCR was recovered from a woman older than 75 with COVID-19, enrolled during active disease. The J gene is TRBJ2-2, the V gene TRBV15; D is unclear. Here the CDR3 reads CATSRDRSATGELFF. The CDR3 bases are TGTGCCACCAGCAGAGATAGGAGTGCTACCGGGGAGCTGTTTTTT.